The subject of this entry is one T cell receptor (beta chain). The antigen remains unidentified. From the approximately 120-subject validation cohort, which was separate from the roughly 670-subject first cohort, the donors were drawn. The entry originates in a study of cytomegalovirus exposure and HLA in healthy donors. Whole-study results and caveats: According to the study, roughly 180 TCR beta chains were cytomegalovirus-associated. Three of the chains that were CMV-associated were confirmed in vitro to be specific for CMV antigens. The study found most TCR sequences rare, yet found some public TCRs in many donors.

J lost 3 bases, V lost 2 bases, and 4 bases had no gene match. Germline lookup yields CDR1 LNHDA and CDR2 SQIVND (reference sequence). The CDR3 is 15 residues long. The data were produced by immunoSEQ multiplex PCR, yet TCRdb's version contains in-frame clones alone and is incomplete. The sample records 80,000 to 100,000 clones, around 88% being singletons. The receptor was isolated from a woman aged 30 to 39 in good health and CMV-seronegative. Material for sequencing was PBMCs. V gene TRBV19 combines with J gene TRBJ2-7; TRBD1 aligns across 10 bases. As DNA, the CDR3 is TGTGCCAGTAGTATACCGGGACAGGGGAGCTACGAGCAGTACTTC. Encoded protein: CASSIPGQGSYEQYF. The full variable domain, completed using reference TRBV19 and TRBJ2-7, is DGGITQSPKYLFRKEGQNVTLSCEQNLNHDAMYWYRQDPGQGLRLIYYSQIVNDFQKGDIAEGYSVSREKKESFPLTVTSAQKNPTAFYLCASSIPGQGSYEQYFGPGTRLTVT.